This TCR beta chain is drawn from a study of cytomegalovirus exposure and HLA in healthy donors. This clone was recorded a few times. The antigen is not known. Regarding the study as a whole: A likely sequencing artifact accounted for one observed cluster of highly shared sequence variants. Previous analysis showed most TCR beta V segments were productive about 87% or about 30% of the time. There were around 160 TCR beta chains listed as cytomegalovirus-associated.

CDR1 is MDHEN and CDR2 is SYDVKM in the germline V gene. J gave up 3 bases and V 7 bases, and 12 bases lay outside the gene matches. The CDR3 length is 16 residues. PCR involved 60 Vbeta and 13 Jbeta primers. Profiling relied on immunoSEQ multiplex PCR, and the TCRdb table lists in-frame clones only, not all of them. This table has about 62,000 clones, roughly 75% appearing once. The sample consisted of PBMCs. The TCR was taken from a woman aged 25 to 39 in good health and CMV-seronegative. This chain connects TRBV28 to TRBJ1-5; 7 nucleotides align to TRBD1. CDR3 DNA: TGTGCCAGCAAACGGGACAGCCGTATACTCAATCAGCCCCAGCATTTT. Amino acid sequence: CASKRDSRILNQPQHF.